A single sample gave rise to the 22 T cell receptor beta chains below, sequenced in a study of blood T cell repertoires in COVID-19 (dated by TCRdb to the early 2020s). The protocol used for the library was the immunoSEQ multiplex PCR assay. The source is immuneACCESS, and TCRdb retained only in-frame sequences with V and J called. Part of the clones is not carried over; for the studies checked, unresolved V genes explain less than half of this, and the remainder is unexplained. Present in this sample are under 300,000 clones, approximately 80% of which were seen just once. The ten largest make up 4% to 4.5% of the sample. Source material: peripheral blood. The receptors stem from a woman in her thirties or forties with active or convalescent COVID-19.

The chain has TRBV19 and TRBJ2-2; 8 bases agree with TRBD1. CDR1 is LNHDA, CDR2 SQIVND, per germline (reference sequence). The V and J ends lost 6 bases and 6 bases, in that order; junction bases with no gene match: 0. The CDR3 loop spans 12 amino acids. CDR3 nucleotides: TGTGCCAGTAGGACAGGGGCCGGGGAGCTGTTTTTT. Translated, it gives CASRTGAGELFF.

The chain combines TRBV29-1 with TRBJ1-5, with unresolved D. V was clipped by 4 bases and J by 4 bases, with 5 bases between them. Germline V CDR1 and CDR2: SQVTM, ANQGSEA. CDR3 length: 11 residues. Here the CDR3 reads CSVGSNQPQHF. CDR3 in DNA: TGCAGCGTTGGGAGTAATCAGCCCCAGCATTTT.

This clone was seen more than once but under ten times. The genes are TRBV28 and TRBJ1-2; TRBD1 might be the D (6 bases). CDR1 and CDR2 from the germline V gene are MDHEN and SYDVKM. This CDR3 comprises 13 residues. The germline V and J ends were trimmed by 5 bases and 3 bases, with 10 bases remaining between them. Here the CDR3 reads CASSTGLDYGYTF. The CDR3 DNA reads TGTGCCAGCAGTACAGGGTTGGACTATGGCTACACCTTC.

This sequence joins TRBV5-6 and TRBJ2-1; 7 bases agree with TRBD1. This CDR3 spans 13 amino acids. Germline lookup yields CDR1 SGHDT and CDR2 YYEEEE. With 4 bases clipped from V and 2 bases from J, the junction kept 0 bases outside the gene matches. The chain's CDR3 is CASSGTAYNEQFF. The CDR3 nucleotides are TGTGCCAGCAGCGGGACAGCCTACAATGAGCAGTTCTTC.

Here the CDR3 reads CASSLDREREKLFF. CDR3 DNA: TGTGCCAGCAGCTTGGACAGGGAAAGGGAAAAACTGTTTTTT. The chain uses TRBV7-9 and TRBJ1-4; TRBD1 aligns across 8 bases. Germline values: CDR1 SEHNR, CDR2 FQNEAQ (reference sequence). The V gene end was trimmed by 3 bases and the J gene end by 8 bases; junction bases not matched to a gene: 5. CDR3 length: 14 residues.

The chain combines TRBV4-1 with TRBJ2-1; the D gene is possibly TRBD2 (6 bases). In germline, CDR1 is MGHRA, CDR2 YSYEKL. V lost 0 bases and J lost 0, with 9 bases in between. This CDR3 comprises 16 residues. The CDR3 nucleotides read TGCGCCAGCAGCCAAGATCGGGGGAGCTCCTACAATGAGCAGTTCTTC. Translation: CASSQDRGSSYNEQFF.

V is TRBV28 and J is TRBJ1-5; D may be TRBD1 (6 bases). This CDR3 is built from 15 residues. The V gene lost 5 bases and the J gene lost 1 base, with 12 bases spanning the gap. Germline CDR1 and CDR2: MDHEN and SYDVKM. CDR3 in amino acids: CASSLPGHSNQPQHF. CDR3 DNA sequence: TGTGCCAGCAGTCTCCCGGGACACAGCAATCAGCCCCAGCATTTT.

On this clone itself: Different DNA sequences within this sample yield the same CDR3. This chain uses TRBV19 with TRBJ1-1, with a weak D call TRBD1 (5 bases). V lost 5 bases to trimming and J lost 0 bases, with 7 bases between them. There are 13 residues in the CDR3. Germline assignment: CDR1 LNHDA and CDR2 SQIVND (reference sequence). The CDR3: CASSQGLNTEAFF. CDR3 bases: TGTGCCAGTAGTCAGGGCCTGAACACTGAAGCTTTCTTT.

The chain recombines TRBV7-7 with TRBJ2-5, with 14 bases matching TRBD2. V was clipped by 4 bases and J by 5 bases; unmatched bases: 6. The CDR3 spans 16 residues. Germline V gene data show CDR1 as SSHAT and CDR2 as FNYEAQ (reference sequence). CDR3: CASSSLGLAGAETQYF. Written as DNA, the CDR3 is TGTGCCAGCAGCTCATTGGGACTAGCGGGGGCTGAGACCCAGTACTTC.

V usage is TRBV29-1 and J usage is TRBJ1-2; D is possibly TRBD1 (6 bases). Germline CDR1 reads SQVTM; CDR2 reads ANQGSEA. V lost 6 bases and J 5 bases, leaving 16 bases between the germline ends. CDR3 length: 13 residues. In DNA form, the CDR3 reads TGCAGCGTCGGAGCAGGGGTTTCGTATGGCTACACCTTC. Translation: CSVGAGVSYGYTF.

The chain recombines TRBV12-3 or TRBV12-4 with TRBJ1-2; TRBD1 matches at 8 bases. The ends lost 8 bases at V and 7 bases at J; junction bases unmatched: 9. The CDR3 loop spans 13 amino acids. CDR3: CASQIRGRSGYTF. The CDR3 DNA reads TGTGCCAGCCAAATCAGGGGGCGCAGTGGCTACACCTTC.

V and J are TRBV11-1 and TRBJ1-2, with D perhaps matching TRBD1 (6 bases). The CDR3 covers 14 residues. V dropped 3 bases and J dropped 2 bases, with 10 bases sitting between them. Germline CDR1 reads SGHAT; CDR2 reads FQDESV (reference sequence). The CDR3 reads CASSFGRGNYGYTF. The CDR3 DNA reads as TGTGCCAGCAGCTTCGGCAGGGGCAACTATGGCTACACCTTC.

The rearrangement joins TRBV2 to TRBJ1-2; no reliable D call. Per the germline V gene, CDR1 is SNHLY and CDR2 is FYNNEI. This CDR3 spans 14 amino acids. The germline V and J ends were trimmed by 5 bases and 5 bases, with 15 bases remaining between them. The CDR3 region has the DNA TGTGCCAGCAGTTTACGGGATCTTTTTTATGGCTACACCTTC. It specifies CASSLRDLFYGYTF.

This chain uses TRBV7-2 with TRBJ1-2, with 10 bases fitting TRBD1. J was trimmed by 4 bases and V by 0 bases; bases with no gene match: 8. CDR3 size: 17 residues. Per the germline V gene, CDR1 is SGHTA and CDR2 is FQGNSA. CDR3: CASSLAGGQGSSYGYTF. Written as DNA, the CDR3 is TGTGCCAGCAGCTTAGCGGGGGGACAGGGGAGTTCCTATGGCTACACCTTC.

The chain joins TRBV7-8 to TRBJ1-3; 8 bases are shared with TRBD1. V shed 6 bases and J 8 bases; nucleotides not matched to a gene: 9. Germline loops: CDR1 SGHVS, CDR2 FQNEAQ. The CDR3 spans 14 residues. The CDR3 bases are TGTGCCAGCAGTTCCGGACAGGGTATCGACACCATATATTTT. Translation gives CASSSGQGIDTIYF.

The chain couples TRBV24-1 to TRBJ2-7, with 7 bases matching TRBD1. Germline assignment: CDR1 KGHDR and CDR2 SFDVKD. CDR3 length equals 13 residues. V lost 3 bases to trimming and J lost 7 bases; unmatched junction nucleotides: 5. Here the CDR3 DNA reads TGTGCCACCAGTGATACCGGGACAGAAGAGCAGTACGTC. As protein: CATSDTGTEEQYV.

This rearrangement joins TRBV27 to TRBJ1-1; D may be TRBD1 (6 bases). CDR1 MNHEY and CDR2 SMNVEV come from the germline V gene (reference sequence). The V end was cut by 1 base, the J end by 3 bases, with 6 bases between. The CDR3 is 13 amino acids. The CDR3, as DNA: TGTGCCAGCAGTTTATACAGGGACACTGAAGCTTTCTTT. It is translated as CASSLYRDTEAFF.

V gene TRBV2 combines with J gene TRBJ2-7; 7 bases are shared with TRBD1. Looked up from germline, CDR1 is SNHLY and CDR2 is FYNNEI. The CDR3 totals 14 residues. Trimming took 2 bases from V and 4 from J; bases not matched to a gene: 5. The CDR3 region has the DNA TGTGCCAGCAGTGAAAGCAGGGACAGATACGAGCAGTACGTC. This encodes CASSESRDRYEQYV.

V gene TRBV9 combines with J gene TRBJ1-1, with TRBD1 as a possible D gene (6 bases). The V gene's germline CDR1 is SGDLS and CDR2 YYNGEE. This CDR3 contains 16 residues. The V and J ends lost 4 bases and 0 bases respectively, with 16 bases between them. The CDR3 nucleotides read TGTGCCAGCAGCTCTAACAGGGACCTTTTGAACACTGAAGCTTTCTTT. Translated: CASSSNRDLLNTEAFF. Complete variable domain (other parts from reference TRBV9 and TRBJ1-1): DSGVTQTPKHLITATGQRVTLRCSPRSGDLSVYWYQQSLDQGLQFLIQYYNGEERAKGNILERFSAQQFPDLHSELNLSSLELGDSALYFCASSSNRDLLNTEAFFGQGTRLTVV.

The chain is built from TRBV28 and TRBJ2-5; maybe TRBD1 (6 bases). V lost 6 bases, J lost 5 bases, and 13 bases lay in between. The CDR3 is 13 amino acids. Germline V gene lookup returns CDR1 MDHEN and CDR2 SYDVKM. The CDR3 sequence: CASSTGFRETQYF. The CDR3 DNA follows: TGTGCCAGCAGCACAGGGTTTAGGGAGACCCAGTACTTC.

This clone came up a few times. The CDR3 bases are TGTGCCAGTAGTATATCTAGGGCGGGGGGAAACAATGAGCAGTTCTTC. The encoded protein is CASSISRAGGNNEQFF. The chain uses TRBV19 and TRBJ2-1; 8 bases are a match to TRBD2. There are 16 residues in the CDR3. Germline V gives CDR1 LNHDA, CDR2 SQIVND (reference sequence). Losses at the gene ends were 2 bases for V and 5 bases for J; bases not matched to a gene: 8.

The rearrangement links TRBV5-4 to TRBJ2-7; 8 bases line up with TRBD1. This CDR3 region has 13 residues. V dropped 4 bases and J dropped 5; count of bases not matched to a gene: 5. From germline, CDR1 is SGHNT and CDR2 YYREEE (reference sequence). CDR3 in amino acids: CASSRDRGDEQYF. The CDR3 DNA reads as TGTGCCAGCAGCCGTGACAGGGGCGACGAGCAGTACTTC.